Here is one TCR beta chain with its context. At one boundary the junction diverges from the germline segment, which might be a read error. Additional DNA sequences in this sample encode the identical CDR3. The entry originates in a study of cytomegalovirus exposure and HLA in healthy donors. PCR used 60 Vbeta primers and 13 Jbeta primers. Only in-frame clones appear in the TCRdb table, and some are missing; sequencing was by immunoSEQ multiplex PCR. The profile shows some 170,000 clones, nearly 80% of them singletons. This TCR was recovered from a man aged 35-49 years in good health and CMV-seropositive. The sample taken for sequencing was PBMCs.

The chain's CDR3 is CASSPSDRAQTQYF. CDR3 nucleotides: TGCGCCAGCAGTCCATCGGACAGGGCCCAGACCCAGTACTTC. The chain recombines TRBV27 with TRBJ2-5; 8 bases line up with TRBD1. Germline CDR1 reads MNHEY; CDR2 reads SMNVEV (reference sequence). This CDR3 comprises 14 residues.